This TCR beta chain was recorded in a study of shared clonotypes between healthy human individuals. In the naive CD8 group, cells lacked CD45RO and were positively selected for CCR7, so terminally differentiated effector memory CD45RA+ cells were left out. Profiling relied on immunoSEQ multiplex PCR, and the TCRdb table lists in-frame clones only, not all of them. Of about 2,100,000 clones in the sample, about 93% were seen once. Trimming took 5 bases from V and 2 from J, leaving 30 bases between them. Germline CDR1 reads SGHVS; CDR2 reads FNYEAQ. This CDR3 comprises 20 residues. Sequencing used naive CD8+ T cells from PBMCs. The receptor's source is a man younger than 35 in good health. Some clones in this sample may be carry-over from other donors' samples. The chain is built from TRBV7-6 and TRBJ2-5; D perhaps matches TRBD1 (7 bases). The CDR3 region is CASSEPLAGGQFPTQETQYF. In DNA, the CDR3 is TGTGCCAGCAGCGAACCACTAGCTGGGGGACAGTTCCCTACACAAGAGACCCAGTACTTC.